This T cell receptor beta chain was identified in a study of Graves' ophthalmopathy and Graves' hyperthyroidism. Investigators amplified TCR beta CDR3 regions from RNA transcripts. After a first-round RT-PCR with HTBI primers, a second-round multiplex PCR was run. In TCRdb, the multiplex PCR reads were re-called with MiXCR into one record per CDR3 protein. The sample includes 300,000 or so distinct CDR3 sequences, under 20% of them seen just once. This CDR3 is built from 16 residues. Germline CDR1 DFQATT, CDR2 SNEGSKA (reference sequence). V was shortened by 5 bases and J by 0 bases, with 20 bases between the two germline ends. The sample holds many counts of this clonotype. Its antigen remains unidentified. Study outcomes and limitations: Appearing in blood as well were most expanded thyroid clonotypes above 0.001 frequency. Prediction of ophthalmopathy progression reached over 65% sensitivity and around 72% specificity. Ophthalmopathy cases were distinguished from stable hyperthyroidism by a 13-signature model, reaching 85% to 90% sensitivity and around 80% specificity.

What was sequenced was peripheral blood. This sequence originates from an adult man with Graves' ophthalmopathy. The chain links TRBV20-1 to TRBJ2-7, with D perhaps TRBD1 (6 bases). The CDR3 loop is CSAGTVRGGLSYEQYF. CDR3 in DNA: TGCAGTGCTGGCACAGTCAGGGGCGGTCTCTCCTACGAGCAGTACTTC.